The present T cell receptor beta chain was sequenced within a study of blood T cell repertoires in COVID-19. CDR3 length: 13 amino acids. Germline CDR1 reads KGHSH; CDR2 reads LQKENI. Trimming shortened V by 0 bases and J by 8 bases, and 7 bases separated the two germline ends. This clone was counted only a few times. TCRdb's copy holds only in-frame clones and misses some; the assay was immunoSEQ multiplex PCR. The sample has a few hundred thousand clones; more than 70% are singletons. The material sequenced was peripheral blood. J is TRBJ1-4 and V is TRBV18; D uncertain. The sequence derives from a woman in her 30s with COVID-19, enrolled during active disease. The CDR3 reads CASSPPGEEKLFF. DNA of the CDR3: TGTGCCAGCTCACCACCTGGGGAGGAAAAACTGTTTTTT.